The 16 T cell receptor beta chains below were found in one sample sequenced in a study of tumor-infiltrating lymphocytes in primary liver carcinoma. Taking about 18-32 mg of unsorted bulk tissue, the authors co-extracted RNA and DNA. The researchers produced TCR beta cDNA from around 0.5 ug total RNA with a constant-region primer. For TCR beta, libraries were produced by three nested multiplex PCR rounds using slightly modified ARM-PCR. Forward primers for TRBV1-TRBV30 and a C-beta reverse primer served the first two PCR rounds, at approximately 10 cycles each. Each CDR3 protein is one row after TCRdb ran MiXCR on the multiplex PCR reads. This sample yields fewer than 85,000 distinct CDR3 sequences, of which about 75% are seen a single time; about 26% belongs to the top ten. The specimen was tumor-adjacent normal liver tissue. The receptors were sampled from a man aged 35 to 55 with primary liver carcinoma and hepatitis B virus infection.

The sample holds many counts of this clonotype. V is TRBV7-8 and J is TRBJ2-7; a weak D match, TRBD1 (5 bases). The germline V gene has CDR1 SGHVS and CDR2 FQNEAQ. The CDR3 is 13 residues long. V was trimmed by 5 bases and J by 4 bases, leaving 12 bases between them. The DNA of the CDR3 is TGTGCCAGCAGCGTATTCGCAGGGTACGAGCAGTACTTC. Residues: CASSVFAGYEQYF.

On this clonotype: Lacking the conserved final phenylalanine or tryptophan, this CDR3 likely reflects a read error. J is TRBJ2-1 and V is TRBV29-1; TRBD2 agrees at 15 bases. Germline CDR1 is SQVTM and CDR2 is ANQGSEA. The CDR3 spans 16 residues. As DNA, the CDR3 is TGCGGCGGGACCGGGACTAGCGGGAGGCTTTACAATGAGCAGTTCCGC. It specifies CGGTGTSGRLYNEQFR.

Comment on this clonotype: The CDR3 carries no conserved terminal phenylalanine or tryptophan, so it likely arises from a read error. J is TRBJ1-2 and V is TRBV29-1; a weak D match, TRBD1 (5 bases). The CDR3 runs to 14 residues. Germline CDR1 is SQVTM and CDR2 is ANQGSEA. CDR3 protein: CSVWDPGQDYVYTL. The CDR3, as DNA: TGCAGCGTGTGGGACCCGGGCCAGGACTATGTCTACACCTTA.

This clonotype was counted at least ten times. The gene calls are TRBV12-3 or TRBV12-4 and TRBJ2-3; 7 bases are shared with TRBD1. The length of the CDR3 is 17 residues. V shed 0 bases and J 0 bases; nucleotides not matched to a gene: 6. CDR3 protein: CASSLARGGPSTDTQYF. The CDR3 DNA reads as TGTGCCAGCAGTTTAGCGCGAGGGGGCCCTAGCACAGATACGCAGTATTTT.

Of note for this clonotype: One junction end disagrees with the germline gene, perhaps due to a read error. The CDR3: CSVYTGNTGDLLF. DNA of the CDR3: TGCAGCGTTTATACAGGGAACACCGGGGACCTGTTGTTT. The chain is built from TRBV29-1 and TRBJ2-2; D perhaps matches TRBD1 (6 bases). Germline-derived CDR1 and CDR2 are SQVTM and ANQGSEA. The CDR3 is made up of 13 amino acids.

As for this clonotype: One end of the junction varies from germline; a read error may be responsible. CDR3 in DNA: TGTAACGGGGGGACTAGCGGGTTCAATGAGCAGTTCTTC. This encodes CNGGTSGFNEQFF. The V and J genes are TRBV29-1 and TRBJ2-1; 12 positions match TRBD2. Germline CDR1 is SQVTM and CDR2 is ANQGSEA. The CDR3 extends over 13 amino acids.

As for this clonotype: This may stem from a read error, because a much larger clone lies one nucleotide away. J is TRBJ1-1 and V is TRBV4-3; D perhaps matches TRBD1 (6 bases). Germline loops: CDR1 LGHNA, CDR2 YSLEER. This CDR3 comprises 13 residues. CDR3 protein: CSSSQGGNTEAFF. In nucleotides, the CDR3 is TGCTCCAGCAGCCAAGGGGGGAACACTGAAGCTTTCTTT.

The table lists this clonotype with many counts. This chain joins TRBV6-2 or TRBV6-3 and TRBJ2-7; D might be TRBD1 or TRBD2, each matching 5 bases. Germline values: CDR1 MNHEY, CDR2 SVGEGT. This CDR3 has 13 residues. V dropped 6 bases and J dropped 4 bases, with 13 bases sitting between them. The chain's CDR3 is CASRPGAAYEQYF. In nucleotides, the CDR3 is TGTGCCAGCAGACCCGGGGCGGCATACGAGCAGTACTTC.

This clonotype came up a few times. A single base separates this from a much larger clone, so it may be a read error. The V and J genes are TRBV4-1 and TRBJ2-2; D call uncertain. There are 14 residues in the CDR3. Germline V gene sequence: CDR1 MGHRA, CDR2 YSYEKL. The CDR3 loop reads CASSQDYYTRELFF. In DNA, the CDR3 is TGCGCCAGCAGCCAAGATTATTACACCAGGGAGCTGTTTTTT.

A word on this clonotype: Germline and junction disagree at one end, which may indicate a read error. The chain has TRBV6-1 and TRBJ1-5; weak D call: TRBD1 (5 bases). Germline CDR1 and CDR2: MNHNS and SASEGT. The CDR3 is made up of 14 amino acids. This CDR3 reads CASSEGESDQSRHF. The CDR3 nucleotides read TGTGCCAGCAGTGAGGGGGAGTCGGATCAGTCCCGGCACTTT.

Regarding this clonotype: Germline is not matched at one junction end, which may reflect a read error. J is TRBJ2-1 and V is TRBV11-2, with D tentatively TRBD1 (5 bases). The CDR3 length is 16 residues. Per germline, CDR1 SGHAT and CDR2 FQNNGV. The CDR3 sequence: CTSSSNGASASSEQFF. CDR3 in DNA: TGTACCAGCAGCTCGAATGGGGCTAGTGCGAGCAGTGAGCAGTTCTTC. The full variable domain, its missing parts supplied by reference TRBV11-2 and TRBJ2-1, is EAGVAQSPRYKIIEKRQSVAFWCNPISGHATLYWYQQILGQGPKLLIQFQNNGVVDDSQLPKDRFSAERLKGVDSTLKIQPAKLEDSAVYLCTSSSNGASASSEQFFGPGTRLTVL.

The genes are TRBV7-9 and TRBJ2-2; the match to TRBD1 covers 7 bases. J was trimmed by 2 bases and V by 7 bases; bases with no gene match: 13. The CDR3 contains 17 residues. Germline values: CDR1 SEHNR, CDR2 FQNEAQ (reference sequence). CDR3 nucleotide sequence: TGTGCCAGCATCCAGTTAACTGGGACAGCAAACACCGGGGAGCTGTTTTTT. Encoded protein: CASIQLTGTANTGELFF. Full variable domain (missing parts from reference TRBV7-9 and TRBJ2-2): DTGVSQNPRHKITKRGQNVTFRCDPISEHNRLYWYRQTLGQGPEFLTYFQNEAQLEKSRLLSDRFSAERPKGSFSTLEIQRTEQGDSAMYLCASIQLTGTANTGELFFGEGSRLTVL.

This clonotype was counted many times. The genes are TRBV5-5 and TRBJ1-5, with no clear D. This CDR3 comprises 14 residues. Trimming took 4 bases from V and 0 from J, leaving 8 bases between them. Germline V CDR1 and CDR2: SGHKS, YYEKEE (reference sequence). The CDR3 bases are TGTGCCAGCAGCCTCATTCTTAGCAATCAGCCCCAGCATTTT. It specifies CASSLILSNQPQHF.

As regards this clonotype: At one boundary the junction diverges from the germline segment, which might be a read error. The CDR3 loop is CASSTWTVSGNTIYF. In DNA, the CDR3 is TGCGCCAGCAGCACCTGGACCGTATCTGGAAACACAATATATTTT. V usage is TRBV10-2 and J usage is TRBJ1-3; D is unclear. The germline V gene has CDR1 WSHSY and CDR2 SAAADI. This CDR3 has 15 residues.

The V gene is TRBV29-1, the J gene TRBJ2-7; 10 nucleotides match TRBD2. J was trimmed by 5 bases and V by 7 bases; bases with no gene match: 8. CDR1 SQVTM and CDR2 ANQGSEA come from the germline V gene. This CDR3 has 13 residues. The CDR3 region is CSADVAGGNEQYF. The DNA of the CDR3 is TGCAGCGCTGATGTAGCGGGAGGTAACGAGCAGTACTTC.

In the case of this clonotype: A read error may be the cause here, since a much bigger clone is one base away. The V call is TRBV7-9, the J call TRBJ2-7; the D gene is possibly TRBD1 (5 bases). This CDR3 is built from 14 residues. Looked up from germline, CDR1 is SEHNR and CDR2 is FQNEAQ (reference sequence). The V gene lost 5 bases and the J gene lost 3 bases, with 14 bases spanning the gap. CDR3 loop: CASSGADRLYEQYF. In DNA, the CDR3 is TGTGCCAGCAGCGGAGCTGACAGACTCTACGAGCAGTACTTC. Based on the CDR3 plus reference TRBV7-9 and TRBJ2-7, the full variable domain is DTGVSQNPRHKITKRGQNVTFRCDPISEHNRLYWYRQTLGQGPEFLTYFQNEAQLEKSRLLSDRFSAERPKGSFSTLEIQRTEQGDSAMYLCASSGADRLYEQYFGPGTRLTVT.